This TCR beta chain came from a study of regulatory T cells in long-lasting Graves disease. About the research overall: Antithyroid drug exposure in newly diagnosed Graves' patients had lasted under 3 months.

This clonotype was detected a few times. HTBI primers from iRepertoire and Arm-PCR of CDR3 regions yielded the TCR beta libraries. One entry per CDR3 protein results from TCRdb running MiXCR on the multiplex PCR reads. The profile shows 560,000 or so distinct CDR3 sequences, about 16% of them singletons. The time point was: newly diagnosed GD, antithyroid drugs for less than 3 months. Generation of the TCR library employed RNA extracted from PBMCs. These same data were also listed under a study on T cells in Graves' hyperthyroidism and ophthalmopathy.

Sequences were derived from peripheral blood mononuclear cells (PBMCs), sampled at new diagnosis, from a patient treated with antithyroid drugs. This TCR derives from a man aged 18 to 35 with Graves disease.

The CDR3 spells CASSPGGRVGELFF. The CDR3, as DNA: TGTGCCAGCTCACCGGGAGGCCGGGTCGGGGAGCTGTTTTTT. The J gene is TRBJ2-2, the V gene TRBV18; possible D gene TRBD2, 6 bases. The CDR3 length is 14 residues. With 3 bases removed from V and 7 bases from J, the gap between germline ends came to 12 bases. The V gene's germline CDR1 is KGHSH and CDR2 LQKENI.